This T cell receptor beta chain was captured in a study of blood T cell repertoires in COVID-19. As for the study in general: Material from acute and convalescent COVID-19 was sourced from the United States, Italy and Spain. In each case, the material was cDNA or gDNA derived from T cells, B-cell-depleted T cells, or PBMCs.

The authors' processing: From reference gene primer amplification, estimates of nucleated cell counts were derived. Sequencing used immunoSEQ multiplex PCR; TCRdb keeps in-frame clones, though not all of them. V, J and clone size are those of that table, while D and trimming were read from the DNA. In the table there are roughly 220,000 clones, approximately 84% of which are singletons. The germline gives CDR1 LNHDA, CDR2 SQIVND (reference sequence). V lost 5 bases and J lost 6, with 8 bases in between. The CDR3 spans 12 residues. The TCR was taken from an older woman with acute or convalescent COVID-19. The chain recombines TRBV19 with TRBJ2-1; D is unresolved. Material: peripheral blood. Here the CDR3 reads CASSVAINEQFF. The CDR3, as DNA: TGTGCCAGTAGTGTCGCTATCAATGAGCAGTTCTTC.